This is a list of T cell receptor beta chains from one sample in a study of blood T cell repertoires in COVID-19. Profiled with immunoSEQ multiplex PCR; TCRdb holds only in-frame clones, not every one. This repertoire shows around 54,000 clones, 80% to 90% found once; its top ten account for about 5.4%. The sequencing input was peripheral blood. Receptors originate from a woman aged 55-69 years with acute or convalescent COVID-19. The CDR3 runs from the conserved cysteine through the conserved F or W. The D gene is left open where the match is weak. Clone size, where shown, is once, few, many, or a class for clones that have expanded.

d_call	v_call	clone_size	j_call	cdr3_aa	cdr3_nt
TRBD1	TRBV29-1	-	TRBJ2-7	CSASGQGKHEQYF	TGCAGCGCTTCGGGACAGGGGAAGCACGAGCAGTACTTC
-	TRBV12-3/TRBV12-4	-	TRBJ1-1	CASSRRNTEAFF	TGTGCCAGCAGTCGCAGGAACACTGAAGCTTTCTTT
-	TRBV30	-	TRBJ2-7	CAWSVPGFEQYF	TGTGCCTGGAGTGTACCAGGGTTCGAGCAGTACTTC
-	TRBV5-1	-	TRBJ2-7	CASSPEDSTSYEQYF	TGCGCCAGCAGCCCGGAGGACTCCACCTCCTACGAGCAGTACTTC
TRBD1	TRBV2	few	TRBJ2-7	CASSGTGDFYEQYF	TGTGCCAGCAGCGGGACAGGGGATTTCTACGAGCAGTACTTC
-	TRBV6-5	-	TRBJ1-5	CASSYRRDSNQPQHF	TGTGCCAGCAGTTACCGCAGGGATAGCAATCAGCCCCAGCATTTT
-	TRBV20-1	-	TRBJ2-5	CSASLSEQETQYF	TGCAGTGCTAGTCTGTCGGAGCAAGAGACCCAGTACTTC
TRBD2	TRBV24-1	once	TRBJ2-3	CATSGTSGRGYF	TGTGCCACCAGTGGCACTAGCGGGAGGGGGTATTTT
-	TRBV21-1	-	TRBJ2-7	CASTPTSGPPYEQYF	TGTGCTAGCACCCCGACTAGCGGGCCTCCCTACGAGCAGTACTTC
-	TRBV5-5	-	TRBJ1-2	CASSLESRPYGYTF	TGTGCCAGCAGCTTGGAGAGCAGGCCCTATGGCTACACCTTC
-	TRBV7-8	-	TRBJ1-4	CASSHAGRYEKLFF	TGTGCCAGCAGCCACGCGGGGAGGTATGAAAAACTGTTTTTT
-	TRBV4-1	-	TRBJ2-5	CASSDRGAKGETQYF	TGCGCCAGCAGCGACCGCGGGGCGAAGGGGGAGACCCAGTACTTC
TRBD1	TRBV2	-	TRBJ2-2	CARGTGTSYTGELFF	TGTGCCAGGGGGACAGGGACGTCCTACACCGGGGAGCTGTTTTTT
-	TRBV5-1	-	TRBJ2-2	CASSPTGNTGELFF	TGCGCCAGCAGTCCAACAGGGAACACCGGGGAGCTGTTTTTT
-	TRBV30	-	TRBJ1-1	CAWSVLDTEAFF	TGTGCCTGGAGTGTACTGGACACTGAAGCTTTCTTT
-	TRBV19	once	TRBJ2-3	CASSIGIDTQYF	TGTGCCAGTAGTATCGGGATAGATACGCAGTATTTT
-	TRBV12-3/TRBV12-4	-	TRBJ2-7	CASSPPTGQGQYF	TGTGCCAGCAGTCCGCCTACAGGGCAAGGGCAGTACTTC
TRBD2	TRBV5-6	-	TRBJ2-3	CASSSPGLAGLDTQYF	TGTGCCAGCAGCTCCCCGGGACTAGCGGGGTTAGATACGCAGTATTTT
-	TRBV29-1	-	TRBJ1-1	CSVYPGTQNTEAFF	TGCAGCGTTTATCCCGGGACACAGAACACTGAAGCTTTCTTT